This TCR beta chain stems from a study of circulating CD8 cells and anti-PD-1 response in melanoma. Study details: Non-responders showed stable or progressive disease; responders showed complete or partial response. Broader study findings: Subset repertoires were largely private at M1, with under 7.5% shared. Expanded sorted subsets were checked for tumor reactivity using peptides. PD-1 and DPOS subsets showed similar, higher clonality than DNEG.

This clonotype is termed large. Antigen: not known. Each library started from roughly 15 ng of total RNA using the QIAseq Immune Repertoire TCR panel. TCRdb analysed the reads with MiXCR anew, one entry per CDR3 protein. The sample contains 550 to 650 distinct CDR3 sequences, 9% to 9.5% of which appear only once. In germline, CDR1 is MNHEY, CDR2 SMNVEV (reference sequence). The CDR3 has 12 residues. After removal of 4 bases from V and 6 bases from J, the junction contained 1 base not matched to a gene. Four subsets defined by PD-1 and/or TIGIT were sorted from live CD3+CD8+TCRalphabeta+ cells. This specimen consisted of CD8+ T cells from PBMCs, obtained at baseline or after one month of anti-PD-1 therapy (not recorded which). This TCR was sampled from a human donor with melanoma. This chain links TRBV27 with TRBJ2-3; 7 nucleotides line up with TRBD2. CDR3 loop: CASSYGRDTQYF. The CDR3 DNA is TGTGCCAGCAGTTACGGGAGGGATACGCAGTATTTT.